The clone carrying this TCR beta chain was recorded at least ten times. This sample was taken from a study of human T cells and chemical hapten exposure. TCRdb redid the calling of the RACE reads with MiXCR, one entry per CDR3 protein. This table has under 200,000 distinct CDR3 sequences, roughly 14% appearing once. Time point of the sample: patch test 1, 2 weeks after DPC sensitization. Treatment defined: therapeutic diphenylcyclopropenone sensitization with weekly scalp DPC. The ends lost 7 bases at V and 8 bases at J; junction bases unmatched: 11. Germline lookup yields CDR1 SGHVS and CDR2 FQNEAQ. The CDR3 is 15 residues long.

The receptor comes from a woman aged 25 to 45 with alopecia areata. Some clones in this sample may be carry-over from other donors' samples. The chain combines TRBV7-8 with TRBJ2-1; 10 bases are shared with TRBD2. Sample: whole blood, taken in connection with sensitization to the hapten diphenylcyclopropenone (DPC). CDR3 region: CASTLPVAGGYEQFF. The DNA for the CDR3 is TGTGCCAGCACCCTACCAGTAGCGGGAGGCTATGAGCAGTTCTTC.